This TCR beta chain was observed in a study of blood T cell repertoires in COVID-19. Across the study: From the United States, Italy and Spain came samples of acute and convalescent COVID-19. PBMCs, B-cell-depleted T cells, or T cells were the source of the cDNA or gDNA that made up the material.

Measured with immunoSEQ multiplex PCR; TCRdb has only the in-frame clones, and not every one. The sample contains roughly 46,000 clones, approximately 87% of which appear only once. The receptor's source is a human donor in a cohort sampled during active COVID-19. Sequenced: peripheral blood.

For the CDR3, the DNA is TGTGCCAGCAGCTTAACTCCGAGCGGGGTCCAAGAGACCCAGTACTTC. This gives the protein CASSLTPSGVQETQYF. The V call is TRBV7-8, the J call TRBJ2-5, with 7 bases fitting TRBD2. CDR1 and CDR2 from the germline V gene are SGHVS and FQNEAQ. The CDR3 sequence is 16 residues long. Germline trimming cut 2 bases from V and 1 base from J; bases unmatched to any gene: 7.